This TCR beta chain is drawn from a study of control samples from healthy donors and cancer patients. Here immunoSEQ multiplex PCR was the method, and the copy in TCRdb shows in-frame clones only, minus some. The data contain about 150,000 clones, about 94% of them singletons. Per germline, CDR1 SEHNR and CDR2 FQNEAQ (reference sequence). This CDR3 region has 14 residues. V lost 1 base to trimming and J lost 16 bases; unmatched junction nucleotides: 8. The sample was blood. The chain carries TRBV7-9 and TRBJ2-1, with TRBD2 identical over 12 bases. The sequence was collected from a woman between 35 and 50 years old in good health. CDR3 coding DNA: TGTGCCAGCAGCTTAGGAGGGCTAGCGGGAGGGAACTTCTTC. The encoded protein is CASSLGGLAGGNFF.